This T cell receptor (beta chain) was retrieved from a study of identical twins. This clonotype has more than one count but fewer than ten. The antigen is unknown. CDR3 size: 13 residues. V was clipped by 6 bases and J by 1 base, with 12 bases between them. Germline V gene data show CDR1 as DFQATT and CDR2 as SNEGSKA (reference sequence). TCRdb reprocessed the 5' RACE reads via MiXCR and lists one record per CDR3 protein. Of hundreds of thousands of distinct CDR3 sequences in the sample, approximately 25% were seen once. General observations from the study: For cord blood, abundant beta clonotypes had fewer insertions, unlike memory repertoires, which showed none. Conclusions were drawn cross-sectionally by statistical analysis, without following the same donors.

The sample also formed part of further work on T cells expressing NK-cell markers. As that report states: In several experiments, sorting was restricted to alpha-beta TCR T cells by an anti-gamma-delta TCR antibody. Clarity on HCMV specificity was lacking for the expanded NKG2C+ T cell clones.

The V gene is TRBV20-1, the J gene TRBJ2-5; tentatively, D is TRBD2 (6 bases). The source material was CD4+ T cells sorted from blood. The source of this sequence is a woman between 18 and 30 years old in good health. The CDR3 reads CSARRGVQETQYF. DNA of the CDR3: TGCAGTGCCAGGAGGGGTGTCCAAGAGACCCAGTACTTC.